This TCR beta chain was sequenced during a study of blood T cell repertoires in COVID-19. Generated by immunoSEQ multiplex PCR, the TCRdb table keeps only in-frame clones and is missing some. The table includes about 82,000 clones, under 80% detected once. Seattle patient enrollment occurred during active infection, with longitudinal follow-up thereafter. The receptor was isolated from a man aged 55 to 70 with COVID-19, enrolled during active disease. Material: peripheral blood.

The CDR3 DNA follows: TGCGCCAGCAGCCAAGATGAGGGGGGGAGCACAGATACGCAGTATTTT. Amino acids: CASSQDEGGSTDTQYF. This chain joins TRBV4-1 and TRBJ2-3, with D maybe TRBD2 (7 bases). The CDR3 consists of 16 residues. V dropped 0 bases and J dropped 0 bases, with 10 bases sitting between them. From germline, CDR1 is MGHRA and CDR2 YSYEKL.